These 10 T cell receptor beta chains were all obtained from the same sample, sequenced in a study of cytomegalovirus exposure and HLA in healthy donors. The study ran its PCR with 60 Vbeta and 13 Jbeta primers. Produced via immunoSEQ multiplex PCR; TCRdb's table is partial and in-frame only. The table records 130,000 or so clones, about 82% of them present only once. Sample: PBMCs. The receptors shown here come from a man younger than 45 in good health and CMV-seronegative.

Worth noting for this clone: Other DNA variants within this sample encode the same CDR3. The chain joins TRBV28 to TRBJ1-5; 7 bases line up with TRBD1. Germline CDR1 MDHEN, CDR2 SYDVKM. There are 14 residues in the CDR3. Trimming at V came to 5 bases and at J to 7 bases, leaving 8 bases not matched to a gene. CDR3 in amino acids: CASSPDRAGQPQHF. The DNA for the CDR3 is TGTGCCAGCAGTCCTGACAGGGCGGGACAGCCCCAGCATTTT. Full variable domain (outside the CDR3, taken from reference TRBV28 and TRBJ1-5): DVKVTQSSRYLVKRTGEKVFLECVQDMDHENMFWYRQDPGLGLRLIYFSYDVKMKEKGDIPEGYSVSREKKERFSLILESASTNQTSMYLCASSPDRAGQPQHFGDGTRLSIL.

The chain's CDR3 is CASSLDFGQSSYEQYF. The CDR3 region has the DNA TGCGCCAGCAGCTTGGATTTTGGGCAGAGCTCCTACGAGCAGTACTTC. V is TRBV5-1 and J is TRBJ2-5; D is unclear. The last part of the DNA fits TRBJ2-7 better; the J call may be wrong. CDR3 length: 16 amino acids. Germline V lookup: CDR1 SGHRS, CDR2 YFSETQ.

This clone was found once. The rearrangement links TRBV14 to TRBJ1-2, with TRBD1 matching over 7 bases. The CDR3 covers 14 residues. CDR1 is SGHDN and CDR2 is FVKESK in the germline V gene. V trimming: 2 bases; J trimming: 7 bases; junction bases outside the gene matches: 7. CDR3 sequence reads: CASSQTGVAVGYTF. The CDR3 coding sequence is TGTGCCAGCAGCCAAACAGGGGTAGCGGTTGGCTACACCTTC.

V is TRBV19 and J is TRBJ1-2; D perhaps matches TRBD1 (6 bases). The ends were cut back, 5 bases at V and 5 bases at J, with 9 bases in the middle. CDR1 LNHDA and CDR2 SQIVND come from the germline V gene (reference sequence). The CDR3 sequence is 12 residues long. The CDR3 sequence is CASSLDSYGYTF. CDR3 DNA: TGTGCCAGTAGTTTGGACAGTTATGGCTACACCTTC.

The chain is built from TRBV7-2 and TRBJ2-7, with 10 bases lining up with TRBD2. Germline values: CDR1 SGHTA, CDR2 FQGNSA. There are 15 residues in the CDR3. V was pared by 4 bases and J by 2 bases, with 5 bases of the junction left unmatched. The CDR3 region is CASSYASGSPYEQYF. Written as DNA, the CDR3 is TGTGCCAGCAGCTACGCTAGCGGGAGTCCCTACGAGCAGTACTTC.

This sequence joins TRBV12-1 and TRBJ2-1; TRBD2 reflects the table's D call only, with no check against the DNA. TRBV12-1 is annotated as a pseudogene. The CDR3 is 17 residues long. CDR3 in amino acids: CASSLRTSGEPHNEQFF. The CDR3 DNA is TGTGCCAGCAGCCTAAGGACTAGCGGGGAACCCCACAATGAGCAGTTCTTC.

V gene TRBV5-7 combines with J gene TRBJ2-1; maybe TRBD1 (6 bases). TRBV5-7 falls under the ORF class, with uncertain function. Trimming cost V 5 bases and J 3 bases, with 21 bases left between them. This CDR3 comprises 17 residues. CDR3 nucleotide sequence: TGTGCCAGCAGTTCGGAGACAGGTGCCACCCTCTACAATGAGCAGTTCTTC. This encodes CASSSETGATLYNEQFF.

The chain recombines TRBV5-1 with TRBJ2-5, with 10 nucleotides matching TRBD2. The V and J ends lost 0 bases and 5 bases, in that order; junction bases with no gene match: 7. This CDR3 contains 16 residues. Germline V gene lookup returns CDR1 SGHRS and CDR2 YFSETQ. CDR3 nucleotide sequence: TGCGCCAGCAGCTTGGCCTCTAGCGGGAGTTCGGAGACCCAGTACTTC. Translating it yields CASSLASSGSSETQYF.

The V call is TRBV20-1, the J call TRBJ1-4; D is uncertain. The V gene's germline CDR1 is DFQATT and CDR2 SNEGSKA (reference sequence). This CDR3 comprises 11 residues. Trimming left V 1 base short and J 8 bases short, with 5 bases between. The CDR3, as DNA: TGCAGTGCTAGAGGCGCGGAAAAACTGTTTTTT. It translates to CSARGAEKLFF.

The chain is built from TRBV7-2 and TRBJ2-2, with 8 nucleotides matching TRBD2. The length of the CDR3 is 17 residues. The ends lost 2 bases at V and 4 bases at J; junction bases unmatched: 9. Germline values: CDR1 SGHTA, CDR2 FQGNSA. The CDR3 DNA reads TGTGCCAGCAGCTTAAGTATCAGGACTAGCAGCACCGGGGAGCTGTTTTTT. Translation gives CASSLSIRTSSTGELFF.